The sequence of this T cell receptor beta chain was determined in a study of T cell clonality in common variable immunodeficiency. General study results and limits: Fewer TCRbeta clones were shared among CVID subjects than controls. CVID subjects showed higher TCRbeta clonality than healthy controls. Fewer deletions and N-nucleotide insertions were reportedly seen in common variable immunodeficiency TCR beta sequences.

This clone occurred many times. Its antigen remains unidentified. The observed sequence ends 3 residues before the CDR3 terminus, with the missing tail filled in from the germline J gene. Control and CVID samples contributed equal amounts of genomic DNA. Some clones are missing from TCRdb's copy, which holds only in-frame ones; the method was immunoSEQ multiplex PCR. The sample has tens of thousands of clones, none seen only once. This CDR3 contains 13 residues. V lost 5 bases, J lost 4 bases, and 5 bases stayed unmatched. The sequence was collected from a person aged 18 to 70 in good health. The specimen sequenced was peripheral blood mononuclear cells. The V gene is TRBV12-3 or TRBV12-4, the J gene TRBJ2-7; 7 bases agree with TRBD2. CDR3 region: CASSRSGVYEQYF. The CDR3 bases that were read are TGTGCCAGCAGTAGAAGCGGGGTATACGAG.